The clone carrying this T cell receptor beta chain was detected a few times. The CDR3 length is 17 residues. From germline, CDR1 is SGHTA and CDR2 FQGTGA. J was trimmed by 5 bases and V by 1 base; bases with no gene match: 10. This entry is derived from a study of blood T cells in healthy people across ages. Using a J-beta primer mix together with a sample-barcoded 5' primer, a second PCR was run for roughly 7 to 11 cycles. Each TCR beta cDNA got a 12-nucleotide random molecular identifier. TCRdb re-called the 5' RACE reads with MiXCR, one entry per CDR3 protein. The sample shows 1.6 million or so distinct CDR3 sequences, roughly 30% of them seen only once.

This chain connects TRBV7-3 to TRBJ2-2, with 7 bases lining up with TRBD2. This sequence originates from a woman aged 25-40 years in good health. The sequencing input was blood. CDR3 sequence reads: CASSLKGGAGQTGELFF. CDR3 nucleotides: TGTGCCAGCAGCTTAAAGGGCGGAGCGGGGCAGACCGGGGAGCTGTTTTTT.